This TCR beta chain was sequenced in a study of blood T cell repertoires in COVID-19. The wider study: COVID-19 samples from acute and convalescent phases originated in the United States, Italy and Spain. The analysed material was cDNA or gDNA that came from T cells, B-cell-depleted T cells, or PBMCs.

In the original workflow: Amplification of reference gene primers provided the estimated nucleated cell counts. Clones were read by immunoSEQ multiplex PCR, and TCRdb kept only the in-frame ones, dropping some. The V and J calls and the clone size are those of that table, but D and trimming were determined from the DNA. The sample holds about 83,000 clones, about 87% seen once. The CDR3 sequence is 13 residues long. In germline, CDR1 is MNHEY, CDR2 SMNVEV (reference sequence). V was cut by 8 bases and J by 4 bases, with 12 bases left in between. The chain joins TRBV27 to TRBJ1-5; D remains unclear. The TCR comes from a man older than 75 with active or convalescent COVID-19. What was sequenced was peripheral blood. CDR3 sequence: CASRGPSNQPQHF. CDR3 DNA: TGTGCCAGCCGAGGTCCCTCTAATCAGCCCCAGCATTTT.